What follows are 14 T cell receptor beta chains derived from one specimen sequenced in a study of cytomegalovirus exposure and HLA in healthy donors. Data came from immunoSEQ multiplex PCR; TCRdb stores just in-frame clones and leaves some out. The table has 200,000 to 250,000 clones, around nine tenths seen once. Material for sequencing was PBMCs. All receptors come from a woman between 18 and 29 years old in good health and CMV-seronegative.

The sample holds a few counts of this clone. At one end, the junction sequence differs from germline, possibly due to a read error. The J gene is TRBJ1-1, the V gene TRBV10-3; D unresolved. The CDR3 contains 11 residues. Germline-derived CDR1 and CDR2 are ENHRY and SYGVKD. The CDR3 nucleotides are TGTGCCAGCAGGAGTAACAGTGAAGCTTTCTTT. Protein: CASRSNSEAFF.

V usage is TRBV6-1 and J usage is TRBJ2-1, with 12 bases that match TRBD2. V trimming: 6 bases; J trimming: 3 bases; junction bases outside the gene matches: 3. The CDR3 runs 15 residues. The germline gives CDR1 MNHNS, CDR2 SASEGT. The DNA for the CDR3 is TGTGCCAGCAGCCCGACTAGCGGGGGCTACAATGAGCAGTTCTTC. The encoded protein is CASSPTSGGYNEQFF.

The gene calls are TRBV5-1 and TRBJ1-4; D gene uncertain. The CDR3 loop spans 17 amino acids. The germline V gene encodes CDR1 SGHRS and CDR2 YFSETQ. V dropped 0 bases and J dropped 0 bases, with 12 bases sitting between them. The CDR3 sequence is CASSLEGRQTTNEKLFF. CDR3 in DNA: TGCGCCAGCAGCTTGGAAGGCAGACAAACAACTAATGAAAAACTGTTTTTT.

The chain couples TRBV6-1 to TRBJ1-1; D is unclear. The CDR3 consists of 13 residues. V shed 10 bases and J shed 10 bases, with 22 bases lying between them. Germline V gene data show CDR1 as MNHNS and CDR2 as SASEGT. The CDR3: CATRVGNQEGAFF. The CDR3 DNA follows: TGTGCCACCAGAGTGGGAAACCAGGAGGGAGCTTTCTTT.

The chain employs TRBV28 and TRBJ1-5; no firm D call. V dropped 3 bases and J dropped 1 base, with 13 bases sitting between them. Germline V lookup: CDR1 MDHEN, CDR2 SYDVKM. The CDR3 extends over 16 amino acids. In nucleotides, the CDR3 is TGTGCCAGCAGTTTTCAATGGCGGCTGAGCAATCAGCCCCAGCATTTT. It translates to CASSFQWRLSNQPQHF.

This chain connects TRBV18 to TRBJ1-4, with D unresolved. From germline, CDR1 is KGHSH and CDR2 LQKENI. The V gene lost 5 bases and the J gene lost 3 bases, with 16 bases spanning the gap. The length of the CDR3 is 16 residues. CDR3 in amino acids: CASSDPRERSNEKLFF. The DNA of the CDR3 is TGTGCCAGCTCAGACCCTAGGGAGAGGTCTAATGAAAAACTGTTTTTT.

This chain links TRBV30 with TRBJ2-5; tentatively, D is TRBD1 (5 bases). Germline CDR1 reads GTSNPN; CDR2 reads SVGIG (reference sequence). The CDR3 extends over 14 amino acids. Trimming left V 6 bases short and J 4 bases short, with 18 bases between. CDR3 nucleotide sequence: TGTGCCTGCCTGGAGATTGGGGCCGGAGAGACCCAGTACTTC. This translates into CACLEIGAGETQYF.

A single count supports this clone. The chain carries TRBV1 and TRBJ2-3; the table's TRBD2 call for D was not verified on the DNA. TRBV1 is given as a pseudogene. The CDR3 contains 15 residues. The CDR3: CTSISGRAPTDTQYF. CDR3 in DNA: TGCACCAGCATAAGCGGGAGGGCCCCCACAGATACGCAGTATTTT.

The rearrangement joins TRBV15 to TRBJ1-4; possibly TRBD1 for D (5 bases). The V and J ends lost 0 bases and 5 bases respectively, with 10 bases between them. Germline CDR1 LNHNV, CDR2 YYDKDF (reference sequence). This CDR3 comprises 15 residues. Here the CDR3 DNA reads TGTGCCACCAGCAGAGATATATCAGGGAATGAAAAACTGTTTTTT. Its translation is CATSRDISGNEKLFF.

The rearrangement links TRBV5-1 to TRBJ1-2; the D gene is possibly TRBD1 (6 bases). Trimming removed 0 bases from V and 8 bases from J, with 14 bases in between. Germline assignment: CDR1 SGHRS and CDR2 YFSETQ. This CDR3 contains 14 residues. CDR3 in amino acids: CASSLEATGLGYTF. DNA for the CDR3: TGCGCCAGCAGCTTGGAAGCGACAGGCTTAGGCTACACCTTC.

The CDR3 reads CASSGRPGAQYF. For the CDR3, the DNA is TGTGCCAGCAGCGGCCGACCGGGGGCCCAGTACTTC. This chain uses TRBV27 with TRBJ2-5; perhaps TRBD2 as D (6 bases). V was trimmed by 6 bases and J by 9 bases, leaving 14 bases between them. Germline CDR1 is MNHEY and CDR2 is SMNVEV (reference sequence). The CDR3 is 12 amino acids.

The chain links TRBV30 to TRBJ1-2; TRBD1 matches 10 bases. CDR3 length: 14 residues. The germline V gene has CDR1 GTSNPN and CDR2 SVGIG (reference sequence). The CDR3 DNA follows: TGTGCTGCGATGGGGGACAGGGGCGCCTATGGCTACACCTTC. Translating gives CAAMGDRGAYGYTF.

The V call is TRBV18, the J call TRBJ2-1; a weak D match, TRBD2 (6 bases). This CDR3 comprises 15 residues. Trimming cost V 3 bases and J 1 base, with 10 bases left between them. Germline V lookup: CDR1 KGHSH, CDR2 LQKENI. The CDR3 loop is CASSPGLSSYNEQFF. The CDR3 nucleotides are TGTGCCAGCTCACCGGGACTTAGTTCCTACAATGAGCAGTTCTTC.

There are a few counts of this clone. The chain carries TRBV11-2 and TRBJ1-2; D might be TRBD1 (5 bases). This CDR3 has 14 amino acids. The V gene's germline CDR1 is SGHAT and CDR2 FQNNGV. Trimming cost V 1 base and J 3 bases, with 9 bases left between them. CDR3 nucleotide sequence: TGTGCCAGCAGCTTAGCGGCGGGGGACTATGGCTACACCTTC. Translation gives CASSLAAGDYGYTF.